This TCR beta chain was documented in a study of human T cells and chemical hapten exposure. Study background: Patients having alopecia areata, totalis or universalis were mostly female.

Time point here: pre-sensitization, week 0. The treatment: therapeutic diphenylcyclopropenone sensitization with weekly scalp DPC. Unique molecular identifiers were linked by the library to individual cDNA molecules. Methods used by the authors: Individual samples carried between about 23,224 and 700,000 TCRs, with roughly 96,000 as the median. TCRdb ran MiXCR on the RACE reads and lists one entry per CDR3 protein. The V and J calls come from TCRdb's annotation, not from the publication. The sample has about 120,000 distinct CDR3 sequences; roughly 13% are singletons. V trimming: 2 bases; J trimming: 2 bases; junction bases outside the gene matches: 8. Germline V gene data show CDR1 as MNHEY and CDR2 as SVGAGI. The CDR3 is made up of 17 amino acids. This clonotype was recorded at least ten times.

This chain connects TRBV6-5 to TRBJ1-5; 8 bases line up with TRBD1. The starting material was whole blood, obtained in connection with sensitization to the hapten diphenylcyclopropenone (DPC). The receptor was derived from a woman under 30 with alopecia areata. Some clones in this sample may be carry-over from other donors' samples. CDR3 sequence (DNA): TGTGCCAGCAGTTACCACGACAGGGGTGACGGCAATCAGCCCCAGCATTTT. This gives the protein CASSYHDRGDGNQPQHF.